In its sample, the clone carrying this T cell receptor beta chain was seen a few times. The antigen remains undetermined. Germline trimming cut 9 bases from V and 0 bases from J; bases unmatched to any gene: 8. The CDR3 consists of 15 residues. The germline gives CDR1 MNHEY, CDR2 SVGAGI. General study points: Tumor Treg TCRs overlapped most with tumor naive CD4+ cells.

TCRdb re-called the 5' RACE reads with MiXCR, one entry per CDR3 protein. The data contain about 32,000 distinct CDR3 sequences, around 22% of them singletons. CD4+CD45RO+CD25- cells were isolated as memory CD4+ T cells. This clonotype originated in a female donor with breast cancer. Input material: memory CD4+ T cells sorted from blood. Subset denoted: memory CD4+ T cells, CD4+CD45RO+CD25-. V gene TRBV6-5 combines with J gene TRBJ2-4, with 7 bases lining up with TRBD2. CDR3 residues: CAREDGRLAKNIQYF. As DNA, the CDR3 is TGTGCCAGAGAAGACGGGAGGCTAGCCAAAAACATTCAGTACTTC.